The source of this T cell receptor beta chain is a study of blood T cell repertoires in COVID-19. Study in general: Acute and convalescent COVID-19 samples came from the United States, Italy and Spain. Sample material is recorded as cDNA or gDNA derived from T cells, B-cell-depleted T cells, or PBMCs.

The cohort comprised adults aged about 18 to 100 years residing in about two dozen US areas. This clone was seen only a few times. Only in-frame clones appear in the TCRdb table, and some are missing; sequencing was by immunoSEQ multiplex PCR. The sample comprises 150,000 to 200,000 clones, roughly three quarters of which are singletons, and about 15% rests with the top ten. Germline trimming cut 5 bases from V and 6 bases from J; bases unmatched to any gene: 5. This CDR3 is 14 amino acids long. Germline lookup yields CDR1 MDHEN and CDR2 SYDVKM. The sample taken for sequencing was PBMCs or T cells enriched from blood (not recorded which). The chain couples TRBV28 to TRBJ1-5; the match to TRBD1 covers 9 bases. The receptor was derived from a woman between 50 and 59 years old with acute COVID-19. Written as DNA, the CDR3 is TGTGCCAGCAGTACCGGGACAGGGACTCAGCCCCAGCATTTT. As protein: CASSTGTGTQPQHF.